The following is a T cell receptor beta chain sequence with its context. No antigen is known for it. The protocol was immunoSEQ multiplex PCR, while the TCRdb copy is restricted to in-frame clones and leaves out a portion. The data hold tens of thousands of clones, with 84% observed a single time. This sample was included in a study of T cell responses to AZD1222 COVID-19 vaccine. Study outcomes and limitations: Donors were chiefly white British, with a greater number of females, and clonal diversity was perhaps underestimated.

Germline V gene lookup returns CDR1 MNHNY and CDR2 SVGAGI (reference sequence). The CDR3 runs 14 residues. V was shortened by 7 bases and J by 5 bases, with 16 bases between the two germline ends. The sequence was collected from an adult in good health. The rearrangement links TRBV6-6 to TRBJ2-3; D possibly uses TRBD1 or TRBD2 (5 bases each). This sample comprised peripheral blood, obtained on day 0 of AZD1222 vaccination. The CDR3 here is CASTLIGTIDTQYF. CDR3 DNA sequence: TGTGCCAGCACCCTCATAGGGACGATAGATACGCAGTATTTT.